This TCR beta chain was observed in a study of blood T cell repertoires in COVID-19. At the level of the study: The analysed material was cDNA or gDNA that came from T cells, B-cell-depleted T cells, or PBMCs.

The germline V gene has CDR1 LNHDA and CDR2 SQIVND (reference sequence). The CDR3 has 14 amino acids. J was trimmed by 2 bases and V by 9 bases; bases with no gene match: 9. Original methodology: Reference gene primer amplification gave estimated nucleated cell counts. Sequencing used immunoSEQ multiplex PCR; TCRdb keeps in-frame clones, though not all of them. D and trimming come from the DNA, and the V and J calls and clone size come from that table. The profile shows some 80,000 clones, around 84% of them singletons. The clonotype comes from a man aged 50 to 59 with acute or convalescent COVID-19. The rearrangement joins TRBV19 to TRBJ1-2, with 7 bases fitting TRBD1. The sequenced sample consisted of peripheral blood. DNA of the CDR3: TGTGCCAGCCTCGACAGGGCTGGCAACTATGGCTACACCTTC. It yields the protein CASLDRAGNYGYTF.